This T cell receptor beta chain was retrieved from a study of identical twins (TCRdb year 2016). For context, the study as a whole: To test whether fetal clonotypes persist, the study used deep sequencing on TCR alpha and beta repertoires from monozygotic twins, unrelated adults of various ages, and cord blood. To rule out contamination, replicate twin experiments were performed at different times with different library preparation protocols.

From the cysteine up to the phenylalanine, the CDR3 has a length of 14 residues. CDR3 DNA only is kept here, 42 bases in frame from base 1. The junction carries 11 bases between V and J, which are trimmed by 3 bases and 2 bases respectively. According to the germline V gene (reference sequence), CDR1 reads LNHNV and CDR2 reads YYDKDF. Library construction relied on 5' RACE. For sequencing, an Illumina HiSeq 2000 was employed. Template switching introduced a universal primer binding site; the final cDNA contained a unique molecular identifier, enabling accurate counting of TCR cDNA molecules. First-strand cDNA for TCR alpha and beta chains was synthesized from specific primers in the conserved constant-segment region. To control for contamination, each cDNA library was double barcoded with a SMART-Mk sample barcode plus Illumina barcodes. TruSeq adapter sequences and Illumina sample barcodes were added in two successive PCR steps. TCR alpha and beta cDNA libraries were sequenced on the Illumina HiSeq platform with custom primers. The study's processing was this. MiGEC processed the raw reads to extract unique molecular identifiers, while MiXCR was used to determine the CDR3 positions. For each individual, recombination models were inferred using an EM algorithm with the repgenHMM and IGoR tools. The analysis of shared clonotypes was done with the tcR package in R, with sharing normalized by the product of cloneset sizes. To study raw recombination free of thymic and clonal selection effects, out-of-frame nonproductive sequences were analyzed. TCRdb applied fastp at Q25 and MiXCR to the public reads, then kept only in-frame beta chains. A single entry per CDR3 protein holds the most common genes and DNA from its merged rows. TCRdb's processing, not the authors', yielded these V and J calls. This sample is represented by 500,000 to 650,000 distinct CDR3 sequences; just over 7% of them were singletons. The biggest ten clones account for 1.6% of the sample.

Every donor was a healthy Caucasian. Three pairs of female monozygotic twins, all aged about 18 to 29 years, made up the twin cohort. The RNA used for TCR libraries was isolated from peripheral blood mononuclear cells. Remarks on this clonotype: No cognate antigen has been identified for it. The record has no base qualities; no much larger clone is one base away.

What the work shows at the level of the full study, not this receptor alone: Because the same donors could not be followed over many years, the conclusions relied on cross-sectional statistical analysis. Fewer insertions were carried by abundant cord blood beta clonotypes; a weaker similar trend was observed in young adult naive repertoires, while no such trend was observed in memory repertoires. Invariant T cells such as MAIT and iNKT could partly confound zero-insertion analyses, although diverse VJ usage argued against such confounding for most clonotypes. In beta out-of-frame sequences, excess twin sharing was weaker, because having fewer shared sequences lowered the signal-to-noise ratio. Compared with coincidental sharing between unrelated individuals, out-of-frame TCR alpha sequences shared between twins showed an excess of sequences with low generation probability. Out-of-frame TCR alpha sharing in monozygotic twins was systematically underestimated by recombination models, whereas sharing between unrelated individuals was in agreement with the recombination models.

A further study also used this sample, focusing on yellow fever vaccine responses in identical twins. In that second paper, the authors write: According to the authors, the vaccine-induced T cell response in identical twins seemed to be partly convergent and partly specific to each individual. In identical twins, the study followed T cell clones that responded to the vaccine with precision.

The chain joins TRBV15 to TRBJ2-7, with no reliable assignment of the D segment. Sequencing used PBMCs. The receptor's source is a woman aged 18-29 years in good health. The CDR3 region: CATSRSEHTYEQYF. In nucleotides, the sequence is TGTGCCACCAGCAGGAGCGAGCATACCTACGAGCAGTACTTC.